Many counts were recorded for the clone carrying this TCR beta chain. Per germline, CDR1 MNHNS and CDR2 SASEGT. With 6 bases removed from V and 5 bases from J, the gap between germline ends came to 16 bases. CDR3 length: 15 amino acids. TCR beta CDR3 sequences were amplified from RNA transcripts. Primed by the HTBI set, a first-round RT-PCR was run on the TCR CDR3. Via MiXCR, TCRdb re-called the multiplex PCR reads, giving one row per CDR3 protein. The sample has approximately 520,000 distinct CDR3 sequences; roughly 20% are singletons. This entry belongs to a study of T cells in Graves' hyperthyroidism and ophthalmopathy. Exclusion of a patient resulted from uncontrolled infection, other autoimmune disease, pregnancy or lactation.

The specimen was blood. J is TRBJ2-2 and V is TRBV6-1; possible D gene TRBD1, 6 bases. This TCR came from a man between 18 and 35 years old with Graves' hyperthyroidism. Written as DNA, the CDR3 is TGTGCCAGCAGAAAGGCGGACAGACCAACCGGGGAGCTGTTTTTT. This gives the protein CASRKADRPTGELFF.